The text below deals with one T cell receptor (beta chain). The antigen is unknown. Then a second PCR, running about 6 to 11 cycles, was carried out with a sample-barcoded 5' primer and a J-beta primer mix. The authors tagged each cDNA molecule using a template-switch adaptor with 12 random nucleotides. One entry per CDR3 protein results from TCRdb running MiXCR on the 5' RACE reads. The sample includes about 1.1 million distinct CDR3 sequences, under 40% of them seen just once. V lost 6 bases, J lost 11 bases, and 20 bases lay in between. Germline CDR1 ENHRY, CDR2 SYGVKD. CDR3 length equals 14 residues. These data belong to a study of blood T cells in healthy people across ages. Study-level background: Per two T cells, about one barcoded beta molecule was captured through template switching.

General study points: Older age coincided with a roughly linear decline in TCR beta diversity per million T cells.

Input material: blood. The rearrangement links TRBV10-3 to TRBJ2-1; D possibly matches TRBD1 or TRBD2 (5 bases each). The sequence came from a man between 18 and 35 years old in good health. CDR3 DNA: TGTGCCATCAGGGGTTCGGGGCCCACGGGTAAGCAGTTCTTC. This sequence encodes CAIRGSGPTGKQFF.